These T cell receptor beta chains were read from a single sample in a study of blood T cell repertoires in COVID-19. Some clones are missing from TCRdb's copy, which holds only in-frame ones; the method was immunoSEQ multiplex PCR. The data show around 270,000 clones, with less than 90% seen just once and about 2% held by the top ten. Specimen: peripheral blood. The receptors derive from a man aged 25 to 45 with active or convalescent COVID-19. CDR3s include the opening cysteine and the closing phenylalanine or tryptophan. D genes are given only for firm matches. Clone size appears in some rows only: once, few, many, or a class for an expanded clone.

>TRBD1|TRBJ1-1|TRBV9|once
TGTGCCAGCAGCGTAAGAGGGCAGGGGGCGAACACTGAAGCTTTCTTT
CASSVRGQGANTEAFF
>TRBD1|TRBJ1-6|TRBV5-1|-
TGCGCCAGCAGCTTGGGCCCGACAGGGGGAAATAATTCACCCCTCCACTTT
CASSLGPTGGNNSPLHF
>-|TRBJ1-4|TRBV11-2|-
TGTGCCAGCAGCGGTGAGAAACTGTTTTTT
CASSGEKLFF
>-|TRBJ1-1|TRBV5-1|-
TGCGCCAGCAGCTTAGGGGACACTGAAGCTTTCTTT
CASSLGDTEAFF
>TRBD2|TRBJ2-7|TRBV9|-
TGTGCCAGCAGCACCAGCGGGGGGGCGTCCTACGAGCAGTACTTC
CASSTSGGASYEQYF
>-|TRBJ2-2|TRBV5-6|-
TGTGCCAGCAGCTCCGGACAGAAATTCACCGGGGAGCTGTTTTTT
CASSSGQKFTGELFF
>-|TRBJ2-3|TRBV19|-
TGTGCCAGTAGTAGAGGAGGGACTCGCACAGATACGCAGTATTTT
CASSRGGTRTDTQYF
>-|TRBJ1-1|TRBV12-3/TRBV12-4|-
TGTGCCAGCAGTTACGGGGTATACACTGAAGCTTTCTTT
CASSYGVYTEAFF
>-|TRBJ2-7|TRBV10-3|-
TGTGCCATCAGTGAGCCTGCTAAGGGACAATCCTACGAGCAGTACTTC
CAISEPAKGQSYEQYF
>-|TRBJ1-1|TRBV3-1/TRBV3-2|-
TGTGCCAGCAGCCAAGATGCGGGAGGATCTGAAGCTTTCTTT
CASSQDAGGSEAFF
>TRBD1|TRBJ1-4|TRBV5-1|-
TGCGCCAGCAGCTTTACAGGGGCGTTTGAAAAACTGTTTTTT
CASSFTGAFEKLFF
>-|TRBJ2-5|TRBV2|few
TGTGCCAGCAGGGACCTTCGGGGAATCCAAGAGACCCAGTACTTC
CASRDLRGIQETQYF
>-|TRBJ1-2|TRBV11-3|-
TGTGCCAGCAGCTTAGCGGCGTGTAATCCCCGGAGCACCTTC
CASSLAACNPRSTF
>TRBD1|TRBJ2-2|TRBV2|-
TGTGCCAGCAGTGCCCAGACAGGGACCGGGGAGCTGTTTTTT
CASSAQTGTGELFF
>-|TRBJ2-1|TRBV9|-
TGTGCCAGCAGCCCGAGAAGTAGTTCGCAGGGCAATGAGCAGTTCTTC
CASSPRSSSQGNEQFF
>TRBD1|TRBJ1-5|TRBV10-3|few
TGTGCCATCGGCCCGGGACAGAGCAATCAGCCCCAGCATTTT
CAIGPGQSNQPQHF
>-|TRBJ2-1|TRBV28|-
TGTGCCAGCAGTAAACGGACTGGAAGCCGCTCCTACAATGAGCAGTTCTTC
CASSKRTGSRSYNEQFF
>-|TRBJ1-5|TRBV23-1|-
TGCGCCAGCAGTCTTCCCGGGTTCTATAGCAATCAGCCCCAGCATTTT
CASSLPGFYSNQPQHF
>-|TRBJ2-3|TRBV6-2/TRBV6-3|-
TGTGCCAGCAGCGAGCTCACAGATACGCAGTATTTT
CASSELTDTQYF
>TRBD2|TRBJ2-1|TRBV10-1|-
TGCGCCAGCAGTGAGTCGGGGCGGGGGGGCTACAATGAGCAGTTCTTC
CASSESGRGGYNEQFF
>-|TRBJ1-2|TRBV7-8|-
TGTGCCAGCAGCCTAGGAGGATCCAACTATGGCTACACCTTC
CASSLGGSNYGYTF
>-|TRBJ1-1|TRBV6-5|-
TGTGCCAGCAGACACGGGGTTGCCACTGAAGCTTTCTTT
CASRHGVATEAFF
>-|TRBJ2-2|TRBV10-3|-
TGTGCCATCATGGTAGCGAACACCGGGGAGCTGTTTTTT
CAIMVANTGELFF
>TRBD1|TRBJ1-4|TRBV19|-
TGTGCCAGTAGCCAGGACAGGGTCGTAACTAATGAAAAACTGTTTTTT
CASSQDRVVTNEKLFF
>TRBD1|TRBJ1-4|TRBV19|-
TGTGCCAGTAGCCGGATGGGCAGGGGGGATGAAAAACTGTTTTTT
CASSRMGRGDEKLFF
>TRBD1|TRBJ1-6|TRBV25-1|-
TGTGCCAGCAGTCCCCGGACAGGCGGGATTTCACCCCTCCACTTT
CASSPRTGGISPLHF
>TRBD1|TRBJ1-2|TRBV28|-
TGTGCCAGCAGTTTCCAGATATGGACAGGGGGCGGTCATTATGCTAATGGCTACACCTTC
CASSFQIWTGGGHYANGYTF
>TRBD2|TRBJ2-7|TRBV3-1/TRBV3-2|-
TGTGCCAGCAGCCTCTCCTCTGCCGGGACTAGCGGGAATAAGCAGTACTTC
CASSLSSAGTSGNKQYF
>-|TRBJ2-7|TRBV6-5|once
TGTGCCAGCAGCCGCAGGGCGGCAGGCGGCGAGCAGTACTTC
CASSRRAAGGEQYF
>TRBD2|TRBJ2-1|TRBV9|-
TGTGCCAGCAGCGGTAGCGGGGGGGCAATCAATGAGCAGTTCTTC
CASSGSGGAINEQFF
>TRBD2|TRBJ2-3|TRBV18|once
TGTGCCAGCTCGCCCACCACTAGCGGATTCACAGATACGCAGTATTTT
CASSPTTSGFTDTQYF
>-|TRBJ1-6|TRBV7-9|-
TGTGCCAGCAGCTTACTATCAGGGCCTTATAATTCACCCCTCCACTTT
CASSLLSGPYNSPLHF
>-|TRBJ2-2|TRBV11-2|few
TGTGCCAGCAGCTTAGGCCTAGCGCAGAACACCGGGGAGCTGTTTTTT
CASSLGLAQNTGELFF
>-|TRBJ1-6|TRBV27|-
TGTGCCAGCACCGCAGGGGCCGGCGGGAATTCACCCCTCCACTTT
CASTAGAGGNSPLHF
>-|TRBJ1-1|TRBV6-5|-
TGTGCCAGCGAGTATATGAACACTGAAGCTTTCTTT
CASEYMNTEAFF
>-|TRBJ1-5|TRBV19|-
TGTGCCAGTAGTATTTCTAGGACGGGGAATCAGCCCCAGCATTTT
CASSISRTGNQPQHF
>-|TRBJ1-2|TRBV14|-
TGTGCCAGCAGCCAAGACAGGGCTTTCTATGGCTACACCTTC
CASSQDRAFYGYTF
>TRBD2|TRBJ2-1|TRBV6-5|-
TGTGCCAGCAGTACTGGACTAGCGGGTCCCAATGAGCAGTTCTTC
CASSTGLAGPNEQFF
>TRBD1|TRBJ1-6|TRBV6-5|-
TGTGCCAGCAATTGGGGACAGAGGAATTCACCCCTCCACTTT
CASNWGQRNSPLHF